This is a list of T cell receptor beta chains from one sample in a study of blood T cell repertoires in COVID-19. Sequenced by immunoSEQ multiplex PCR; TCRdb stores in-frame clones only, minus some. The sample shows fewer than 90,000 clones, approximately 90% of them seen only once. Sequencing was done on a sample of peripheral blood. These receptors all come from a man between 65 and 85 years old with active COVID-19. Each CDR3 is given with its conserved first and last residue. The D gene is left open where the match is weak. Clone sizes are given selectively: once, few, many, or a class where the clone is expanded.

D gene | CDR3 length | clone size | J gene | V gene | CDR3 protein | CDR3 DNA
. | 13 | . | TRBJ2-3 | TRBV18 | CASSRDWVDTQYF | TGTGCCAGCTCCCGGGACTGGGTGGATACGCAGTATTTT
. | 15 | . | TRBJ1-6 | TRBV18 | CASSPREGAGSPLHF | TGTGCCAGCTCACCCAGGGAAGGGGCCGGATCACCCCTCCACTTT
TRBD2 | 17 | once | TRBJ2-2 | TRBV5-1 | CASSPTLAGGHTGELFF | TGCGCCAGCAGCCCCACCCTAGCGGGAGGACACACCGGGGAGCTGTTTTTT
TRBD1 | 12 | . | TRBJ1-1 | TRBV29-1 | CSAGQANTEAFF | TGCAGCGCCGGACAGGCGAACACTGAAGCTTTCTTT
. | 16 | . | TRBJ2-3 | TRBV6-5 | CASSYSGRAPTDTQYF | TGTGCCAGCAGTTATTCTGGGCGGGCCCCCACAGATACGCAGTATTTT
TRBD2 | 15 | few | TRBJ2-3 | TRBV14 | CASSQLTSGTDTQYF | TGTGCCAGCAGCCAACTGACTAGCGGGACAGATACGCAGTATTTT
TRBD2 | 16 | . | TRBJ2-2 | TRBV5-1 | CASSSAGLAGTGELFF | TGCGCCAGCAGCTCCGCGGGACTAGCCGGCACCGGGGAGCTGTTTTTT
TRBD2 | 19 | . | TRBJ2-5 | TRBV11-3 | CASSEPSGTPRGPQETQYF | TGTGCCAGCAGCGAACCTAGCGGGACCCCCCGGGGACCCCAAGAGACCCAGTACTTC
. | 13 | . | TRBJ2-2 | TRBV19 | CASPGVGGGELFF | TGTGCCAGCCCCGGCGTCGGGGGCGGGGAGCTGTTTTTT
TRBD2 | 13 | . | TRBJ2-2 | TRBV27 | CASGELASGELFF | TGTGCCAGCGGCGAACTAGCGAGCGGGGAGCTGTTTTTT
TRBD1 | 16 | . | TRBJ2-7 | TRBV11-3 | CASSPLRGTGSYEQYF | TGTGCCAGCAGCCCCCTAAGGGGGACAGGGTCCTACGAGCAGTACTTC
. | 13 | . | TRBJ2-7 | TRBV2 | CASRGRQTYEQYF | TGTGCCAGCCGCGGGCGGCAGACCTACGAGCAGTACTTC
. | 15 | . | TRBJ2-6 | TRBV28 | CASRRDWAGANVLTF | TGTGCCAGCAGGCGGGACTGGGCTGGGGCCAACGTCCTGACTTTC
TRBD1 | 16 | . | TRBJ2-1 | TRBV19 | CATLFIRGLSLNEQFF | TGTGCCACCCTGTTTATCAGGGGGCTCTCCCTCAATGAGCAGTTCTTC
. | 15 | . | TRBJ2-3 | TRBV7-9 | CASTLGMAGTDTQYF | TGTGCCAGCACCTTAGGGATGGCGGGCACAGATACGCAGTATTTT
. | 13 | . | TRBJ2-1 | TRBV21-1 | CASSPGSLNEQFF | TGTGCCAGCAGCCCCGGGAGCCTCAATGAGCAGTTCTTC
TRBD2 | 16 | . | TRBJ2-3 | TRBV5-1 | CASSLEGGRAPDTQYF | TGCGCCAGCAGCTTGGAGGGCGGGAGGGCCCCAGATACGCAGTATTTT
TRBD1 | 14 | . | TRBJ2-6 | TRBV24-1 | CATEDRAGANVLTF | TGTGCCACCGAGGACAGGGCTGGGGCCAACGTCCTGACTTTC
TRBD2 | 12 | . | TRBJ2-7 | TRBV18 | CASSPTGGEQYF | TGTGCCAGCTCACCCACGGGGGGCGAGCAGTACTTC
TRBD1 | 14 | once | TRBJ1-4 | TRBV25-1 | CATEKTGTNEKLFF | TGTGCCACCGAGAAGACAGGGACTAATGAAAAACTGTTTTTT
. | 13 | . | TRBJ1-1 | TRBV2 | CASSVGGPTEAFF | TGTGCCAGCAGTGTGGGGGGGCCAACTGAAGCTTTCTTT
TRBD1 | 16 | . | TRBJ2-7 | TRBV3-1/TRBV3-2 | CASSQLRGTGGGEQYF | TGTGCCAGCAGCCAACTACGTGGGACAGGGGGCGGCGAGCAGTACTTC
. | 15 | . | TRBJ2-7 | TRBV9 | CASSAMGAGAYEQYF | TGTGCCAGCAGCGCGATGGGGGCAGGGGCCTACGAGCAGTACTTC
. | 16 | . | TRBJ2-2 | TRBV7-9 | CASSPQTGRAGGELFF | TGTGCCAGCAGCCCCCAGACGGGCAGGGCCGGCGGGGAGCTGTTTTTT
TRBD2 | 14 | . | TRBJ2-1 | TRBV7-6 | CASSLVAGGLGQFF | TGTGCCAGCAGCTTAGTCGCGGGAGGCCTGGGGCAGTTCTTC
. | 17 | . | TRBJ1-4 | TRBV21-1 | CASSSGTGVHRGEKLFF | TGTGCCAGCAGCAGTGGGACAGGGGTTCACAGGGGGGAAAAACTGTTTTTT
TRBD2 | 15 | . | TRBJ2-7 | TRBV2 | CASSELAGGRDEQYF | TGTGCCAGCAGTGAACTAGCGGGAGGGAGGGACGAGCAGTACTTC
. | 14 | . | TRBJ2-5 | TRBV7-2 | CASSLATGRETQYF | TGTGCCAGCAGCTTAGCGACAGGGAGGGAGACCCAGTACTTC
TRBD2 | 21 | . | TRBJ2-1 | TRBV4-3 | CASSQGVAGVSHPSSYNEQFF | TGCGCCAGCAGCCAAGGGGTGGCGGGAGTATCCCATCCTTCCTCCTACAATGAGCAGTTCTTC
. | 15 | . | TRBJ1-2 | TRBV4-1 | CASSQSPERRYGYTF | TGCGCCAGCAGCCAGTCCCCAGAGCGGAGGTATGGCTACACCTTC
. | 14 | . | TRBJ1-6 | TRBV7-2 | CASSLPRGNSPLHF | TGTGCCAGCAGCTTACCACGGGGGAATTCACCCCTCCACTTT
TRBD1 | 18 | . | TRBJ2-6 | TRBV24-1 | CATSASRQGAEGANVLTF | TGTGCCACCAGTGCCTCGAGACAGGGGGCGGAGGGGGCCAACGTCCTGACTTTC
TRBD1 | 15 | few | TRBJ2-7 | TRBV4-2 | CASSQGQGGAYEQYF | TGTGCCAGCAGCCAGGGACAGGGGGGAGCCTACGAGCAGTACTTC
. | 13 | . | TRBJ2-7 | TRBV28 | CASSLWRIHEQYF | TGTGCCAGCAGTTTATGGCGGATCCACGAGCAGTACTTC
. | 12 | . | TRBJ2-1 | TRBV30 | CAWTAGVNEQFF | TGTGCCTGGACGGCAGGGGTGAATGAGCAGTTCTTC
TRBD1 | 16 | . | TRBJ2-5 | TRBV11-2 | CASSLGGQGQWETQYF | TGTGCCAGCAGCTTAGGCGGACAGGGACAGTGGGAGACCCAGTACTTC
TRBD2 | 18 | . | TRBJ2-4 | TRBV6-1 | CASSDPSGGRQGKNIQYF | TGTGCCAGCAGTGACCCCTCCGGGGGGAGGCAAGGCAAAAACATTCAGTACTTC
. | 14 | . | TRBJ2-5 | TRBV19 | CASTPGTPQETQYF | TGTGCCAGTACCCCCGGGACACCCCAAGAGACCCAGTACTTC
. | 14 | . | TRBJ2-5 | TRBV7-3 | CASSQGGFEETQYF | TGTGCCAGCAGCCAGGGTGGGTTTGAGGAGACCCAGTACTTC
TRBD2 | 16 | . | TRBJ2-5 | TRBV7-9 | CASSPRVAGGQETQYF | TGTGCCAGCAGCCCTCGGGTAGCGGGAGGGCAAGAGACCCAGTACTTC
TRBD1 | 16 | . | TRBJ1-6 | TRBV19 | CASSMAGQGPNSPLHF | TGTGCCAGTAGTATGGCGGGACAGGGACCCAATTCACCCCTCCACTTT
. | 13 | . | TRBJ1-2 | TRBV27 | CASSPLTDYGYTF | TGTGCCAGCAGTCCACTGACAGACTATGGCTACACCTTC
. | 13 | . | TRBJ2-5 | TRBV9 | CASSVDAGGTQYF | TGTGCCAGCAGCGTGGACGCCGGGGGGACCCAGTACTTC
. | 15 | few | TRBJ2-2 | TRBV19 | CASSMWRRRTGELFF | TGTGCCAGTAGTATGTGGCGGAGGAGGACCGGGGAGCTGTTTTTT
. | 16 | . | TRBJ2-1 | TRBV7-6 | CASSPEAPGGYNEQFF | TGTGCCAGCAGCCCGGAGGCCCCGGGCGGGTACAATGAGCAGTTCTTC
TRBD1 | 13 | . | TRBJ1-2 | TRBV7-3 | CASSQTGGGGYTF | TGTGCCAGCAGCCAGACAGGGGGAGGAGGCTACACCTTC